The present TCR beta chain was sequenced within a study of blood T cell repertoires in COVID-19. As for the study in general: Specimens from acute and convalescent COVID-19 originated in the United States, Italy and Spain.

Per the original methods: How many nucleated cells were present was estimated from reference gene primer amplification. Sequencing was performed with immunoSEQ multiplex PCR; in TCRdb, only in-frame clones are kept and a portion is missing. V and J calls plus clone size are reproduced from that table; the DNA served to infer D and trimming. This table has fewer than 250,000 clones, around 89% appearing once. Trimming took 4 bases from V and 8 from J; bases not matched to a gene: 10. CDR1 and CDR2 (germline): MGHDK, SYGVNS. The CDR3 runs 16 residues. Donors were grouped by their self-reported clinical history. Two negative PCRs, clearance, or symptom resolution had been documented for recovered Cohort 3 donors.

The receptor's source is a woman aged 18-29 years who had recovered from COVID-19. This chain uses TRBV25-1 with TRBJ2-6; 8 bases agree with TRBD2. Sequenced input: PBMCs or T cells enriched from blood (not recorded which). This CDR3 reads CASSADRGGSSNVLTF. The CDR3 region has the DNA TGTGCCAGCAGTGCCGATCGGGGGGGGTCCTCCAACGTCCTGACTTTC.